Detailed here is one T cell receptor beta chain. The entry originates in a study of blood T cell repertoires in COVID-19. Using immunoSEQ multiplex PCR, the repertoire was profiled, and TCRdb retains in-frame clones only, with some absent. The table includes fewer than 250,000 clones, roughly 88% detected once. CDR1 is LNHNV and CDR2 is YYDKDF in the germline V gene (reference sequence). The CDR3 has 15 residues. The V and J ends lost 0 bases and 4 bases respectively, with 13 bases between them. The chain has TRBV15 and TRBJ2-7; no definite D call. Input material: PBMCs or T cells enriched from blood (not recorded which). This receptor was taken from a woman aged 45-65 years who had recovered from COVID-19. DNA for the CDR3: TGTGCCACCAGCAGAGAGGGTAGCTTCGGGTACGAGCAGTACTTC. It codes for CATSREGSFGYEQYF.